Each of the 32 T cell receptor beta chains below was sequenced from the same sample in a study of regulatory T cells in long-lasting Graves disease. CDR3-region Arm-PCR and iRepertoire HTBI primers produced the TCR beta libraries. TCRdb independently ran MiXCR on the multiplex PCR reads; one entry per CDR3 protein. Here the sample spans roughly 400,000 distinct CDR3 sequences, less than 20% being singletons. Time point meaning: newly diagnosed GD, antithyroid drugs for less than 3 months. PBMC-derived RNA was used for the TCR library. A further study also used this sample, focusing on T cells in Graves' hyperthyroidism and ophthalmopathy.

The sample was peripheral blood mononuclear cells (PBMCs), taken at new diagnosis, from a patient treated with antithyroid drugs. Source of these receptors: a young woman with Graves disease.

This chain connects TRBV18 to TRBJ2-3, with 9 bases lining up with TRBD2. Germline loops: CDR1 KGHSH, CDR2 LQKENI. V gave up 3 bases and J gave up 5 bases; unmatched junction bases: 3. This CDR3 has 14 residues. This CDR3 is CASSPAAGGDTQYF. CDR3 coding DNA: TGTGCCAGCTCACCGGCAGCGGGAGGAGATACGCAGTATTTT.

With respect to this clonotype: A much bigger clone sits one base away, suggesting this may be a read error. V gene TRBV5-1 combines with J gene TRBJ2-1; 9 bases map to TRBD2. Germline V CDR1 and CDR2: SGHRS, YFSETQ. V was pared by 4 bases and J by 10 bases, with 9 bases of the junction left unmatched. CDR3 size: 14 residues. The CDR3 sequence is CASSKREVAYEQFF. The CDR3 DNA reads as TGCGCCAGCAGCAAGCGGGAGGTTGCATACGAGCAGTTCTTC.

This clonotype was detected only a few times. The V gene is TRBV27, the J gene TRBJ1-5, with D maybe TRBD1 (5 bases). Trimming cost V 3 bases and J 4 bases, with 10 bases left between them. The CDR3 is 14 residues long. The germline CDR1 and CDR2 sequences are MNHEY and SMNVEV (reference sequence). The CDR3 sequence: CASSLLAGNQPQHF. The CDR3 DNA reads TGTGCCAGCAGTTTGCTGGCAGGGAATCAGCCCCAGCATTTT.

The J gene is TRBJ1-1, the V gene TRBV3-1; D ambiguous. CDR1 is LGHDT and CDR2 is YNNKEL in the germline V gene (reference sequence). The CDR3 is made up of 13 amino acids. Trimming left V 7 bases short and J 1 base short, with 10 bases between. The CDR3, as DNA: TGTGCCAGCACCCGGGCCGCGAACACTGAAGCTTTCTTT. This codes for CASTRAANTEAFF.

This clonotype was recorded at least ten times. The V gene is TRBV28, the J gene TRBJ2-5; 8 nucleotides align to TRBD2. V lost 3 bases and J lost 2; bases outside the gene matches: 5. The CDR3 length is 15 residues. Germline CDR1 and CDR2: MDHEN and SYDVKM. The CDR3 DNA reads TGTGCCAGCAGTTTGGCGGGAGGAGGGCAAGAGACCCAGTACTTC. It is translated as CASSLAGGGQETQYF.

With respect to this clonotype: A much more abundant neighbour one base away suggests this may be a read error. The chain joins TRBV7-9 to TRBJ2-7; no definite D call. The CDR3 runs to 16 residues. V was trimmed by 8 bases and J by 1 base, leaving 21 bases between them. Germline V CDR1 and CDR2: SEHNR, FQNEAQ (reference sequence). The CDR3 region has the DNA TGTGCCAGCGCCTCCCTGATCGGGCTCCATTCCTACGAGCAGTACTTC. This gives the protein CASASLIGLHSYEQYF.

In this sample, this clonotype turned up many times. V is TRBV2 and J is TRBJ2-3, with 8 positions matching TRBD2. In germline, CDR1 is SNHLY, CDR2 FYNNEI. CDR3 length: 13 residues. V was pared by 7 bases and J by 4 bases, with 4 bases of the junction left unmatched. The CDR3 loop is CASTSGSSDTQYF. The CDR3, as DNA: TGTGCCAGCACAAGCGGGAGTTCAGATACGCAGTATTTT.

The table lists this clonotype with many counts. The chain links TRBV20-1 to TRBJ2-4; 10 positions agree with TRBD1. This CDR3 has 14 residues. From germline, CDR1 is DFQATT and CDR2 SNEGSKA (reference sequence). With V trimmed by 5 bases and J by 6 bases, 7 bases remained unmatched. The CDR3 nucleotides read TGCAGTGCTTCGACAGGGGGCTCGAGAAACATTCAGTACTTC. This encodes CSASTGGSRNIQYF.

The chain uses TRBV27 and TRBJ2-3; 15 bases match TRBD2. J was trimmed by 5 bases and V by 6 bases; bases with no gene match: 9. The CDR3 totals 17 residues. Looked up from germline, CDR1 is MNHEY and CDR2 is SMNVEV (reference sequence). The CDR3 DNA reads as TGTGCCAGCAGCCGGCCGGGACTAGCGGGAGGAGGAGATACGCAGTATTTT. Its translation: CASSRPGLAGGGDTQYF.

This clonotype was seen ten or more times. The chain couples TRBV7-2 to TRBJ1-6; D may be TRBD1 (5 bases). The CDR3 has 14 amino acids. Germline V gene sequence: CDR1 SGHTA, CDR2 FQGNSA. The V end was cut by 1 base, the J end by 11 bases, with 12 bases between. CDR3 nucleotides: TGTGCCAGCAGCTTAGGGCAGGGAGAGCCACCCCTCCACTTT. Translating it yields CASSLGQGEPPLHF.

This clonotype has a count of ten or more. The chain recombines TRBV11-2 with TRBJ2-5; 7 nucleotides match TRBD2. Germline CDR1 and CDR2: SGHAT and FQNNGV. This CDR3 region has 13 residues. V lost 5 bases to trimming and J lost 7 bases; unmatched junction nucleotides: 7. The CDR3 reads CASSQGLGGTQYF. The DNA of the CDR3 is TGTGCCAGCAGCCAAGGACTAGGTGGGACCCAGTACTTC.

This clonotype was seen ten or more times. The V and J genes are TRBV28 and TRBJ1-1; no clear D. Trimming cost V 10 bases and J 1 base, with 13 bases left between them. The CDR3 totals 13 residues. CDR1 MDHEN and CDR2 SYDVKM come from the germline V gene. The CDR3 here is CAIKDIENTEAFF. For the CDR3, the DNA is TGTGCCATCAAAGACATCGAGAACACTGAAGCTTTCTTT.

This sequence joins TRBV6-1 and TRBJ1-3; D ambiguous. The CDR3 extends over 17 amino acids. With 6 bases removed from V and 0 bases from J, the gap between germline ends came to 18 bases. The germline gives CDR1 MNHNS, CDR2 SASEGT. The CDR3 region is CASSRTRSSDSGNTIYF. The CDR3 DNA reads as TGTGCCAGCAGCCGGACCCGATCGAGTGACTCTGGAAACACCATATATTTT.

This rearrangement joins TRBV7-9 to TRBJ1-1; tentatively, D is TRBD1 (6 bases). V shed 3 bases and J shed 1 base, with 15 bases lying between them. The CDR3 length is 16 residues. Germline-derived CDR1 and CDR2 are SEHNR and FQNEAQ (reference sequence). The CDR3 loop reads CASSFEQGHGNTEAFF. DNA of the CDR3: TGTGCCAGCAGCTTCGAACAGGGACATGGGAACACTGAAGCTTTCTTT.

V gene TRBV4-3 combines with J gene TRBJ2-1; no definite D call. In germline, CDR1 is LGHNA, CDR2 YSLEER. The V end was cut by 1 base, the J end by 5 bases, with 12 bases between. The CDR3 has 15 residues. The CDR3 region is CASSQAGPAHNEQFF. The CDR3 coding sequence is TGCGCCAGCAGCCAAGCTGGTCCCGCACACAATGAGCAGTTCTTC.

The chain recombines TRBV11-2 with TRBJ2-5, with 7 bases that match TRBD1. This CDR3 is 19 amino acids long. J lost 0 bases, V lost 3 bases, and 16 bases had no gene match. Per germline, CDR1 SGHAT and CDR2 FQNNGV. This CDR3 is CASSFLHPPRGINQETQYF. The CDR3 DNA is TGTGCCAGCAGCTTCCTACATCCGCCCAGGGGGATCAACCAAGAGACCCAGTACTTC.

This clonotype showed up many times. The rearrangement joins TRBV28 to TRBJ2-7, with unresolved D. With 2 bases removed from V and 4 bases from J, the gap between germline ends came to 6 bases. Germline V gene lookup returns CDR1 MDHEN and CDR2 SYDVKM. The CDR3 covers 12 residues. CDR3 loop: CASSLLVYEQYF. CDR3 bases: TGTGCCAGCAGTTTACTTGTATACGAGCAGTACTTC.

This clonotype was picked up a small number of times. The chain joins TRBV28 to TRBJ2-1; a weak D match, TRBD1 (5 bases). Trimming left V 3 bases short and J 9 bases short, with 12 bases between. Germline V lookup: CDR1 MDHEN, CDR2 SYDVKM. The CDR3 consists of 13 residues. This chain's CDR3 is CASSLKGPGEQFF. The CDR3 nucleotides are TGTGCCAGCAGTTTGAAGGGGCCGGGTGAGCAGTTCTTC.

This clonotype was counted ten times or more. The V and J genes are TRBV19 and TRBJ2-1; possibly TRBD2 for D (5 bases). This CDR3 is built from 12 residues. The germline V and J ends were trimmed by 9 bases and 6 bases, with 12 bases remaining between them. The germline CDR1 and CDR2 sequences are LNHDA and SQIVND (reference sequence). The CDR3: CASSLTSNEQFF. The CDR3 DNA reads TGTGCCAGCAGCTTAACTAGCAATGAGCAGTTCTTC.

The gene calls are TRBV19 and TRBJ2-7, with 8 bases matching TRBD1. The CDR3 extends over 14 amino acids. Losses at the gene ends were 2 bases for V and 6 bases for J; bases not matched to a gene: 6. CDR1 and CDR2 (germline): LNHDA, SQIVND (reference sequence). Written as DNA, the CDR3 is TGTGCCAGTAGTATAACGGACAGGGAAGGCGAGCAGTACTTC. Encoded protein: CASSITDREGEQYF.

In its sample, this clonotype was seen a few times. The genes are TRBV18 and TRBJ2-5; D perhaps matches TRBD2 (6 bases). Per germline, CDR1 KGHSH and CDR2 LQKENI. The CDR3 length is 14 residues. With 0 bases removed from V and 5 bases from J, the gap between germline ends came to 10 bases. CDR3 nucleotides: TGTGCCAGCTCACCACCGTGGCGGGGTGAGACCCAGTACTTC. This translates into CASSPPWRGETQYF.

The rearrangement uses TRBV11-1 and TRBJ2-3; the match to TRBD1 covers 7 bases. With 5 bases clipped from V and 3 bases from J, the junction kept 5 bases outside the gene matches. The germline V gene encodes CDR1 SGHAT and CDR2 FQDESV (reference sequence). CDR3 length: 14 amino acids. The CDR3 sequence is CASSIDRVTDTQYF. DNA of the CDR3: TGTGCCAGCAGCATAGACAGGGTGACAGATACGCAGTATTTT.

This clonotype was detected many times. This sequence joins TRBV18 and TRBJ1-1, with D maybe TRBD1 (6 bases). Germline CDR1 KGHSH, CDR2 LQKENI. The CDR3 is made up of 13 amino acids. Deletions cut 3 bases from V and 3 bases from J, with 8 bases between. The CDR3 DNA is TGTGCCAGCTCACCCCAGGGGTACACTGAAGCTTTCTTT. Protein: CASSPQGYTEAFF.

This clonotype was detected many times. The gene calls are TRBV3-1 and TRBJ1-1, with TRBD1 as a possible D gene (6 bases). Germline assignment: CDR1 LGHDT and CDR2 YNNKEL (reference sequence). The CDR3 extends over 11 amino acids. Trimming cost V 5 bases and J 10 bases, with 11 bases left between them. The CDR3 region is CASSSKGGAFF. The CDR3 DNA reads TGTGCCAGCAGCTCTAAAGGGGGAGCTTTCTTT.

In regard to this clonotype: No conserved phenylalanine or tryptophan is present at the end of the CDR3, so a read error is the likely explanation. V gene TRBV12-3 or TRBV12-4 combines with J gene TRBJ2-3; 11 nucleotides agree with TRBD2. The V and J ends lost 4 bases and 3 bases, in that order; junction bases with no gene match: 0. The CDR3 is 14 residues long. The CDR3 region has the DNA TGTGCCAGCAGTTGGACTAGCGGGACAGATACGCAGTATATT. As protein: CASSWTSGTDTQYI.

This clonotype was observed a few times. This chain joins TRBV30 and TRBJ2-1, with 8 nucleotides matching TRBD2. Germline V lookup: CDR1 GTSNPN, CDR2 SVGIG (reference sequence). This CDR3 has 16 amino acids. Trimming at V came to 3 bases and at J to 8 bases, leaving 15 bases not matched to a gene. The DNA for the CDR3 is TGTGCCTGGAGGACACTGAGACCCGGGACTAGGCATGAGCAGTTCTTC. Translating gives CAWRTLRPGTRHEQFF. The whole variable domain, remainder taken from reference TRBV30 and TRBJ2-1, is SQTIHQWPATLVQPVGSPLSLECTVEGTSNPNLYWYRQAAGRGLQLLFYSVGIGQISSEVPQNLSASRPQDRQFILSSKKLLLSDSGFYLCAWRTLRPGTRHEQFFGPGTRLTVL.

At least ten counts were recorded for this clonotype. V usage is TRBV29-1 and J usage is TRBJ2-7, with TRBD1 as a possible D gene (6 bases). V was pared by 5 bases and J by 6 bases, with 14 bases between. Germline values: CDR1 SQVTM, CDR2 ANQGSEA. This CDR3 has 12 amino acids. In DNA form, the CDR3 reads TGCAGCGTTTCCAACAGGGCCGGCGAGCAGTACTTC. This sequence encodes CSVSNRAGEQYF.

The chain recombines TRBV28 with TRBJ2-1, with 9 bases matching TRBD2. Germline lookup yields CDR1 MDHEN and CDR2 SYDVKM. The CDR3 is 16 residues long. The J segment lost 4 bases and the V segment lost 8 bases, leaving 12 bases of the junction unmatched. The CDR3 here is CASSFLSSGIYNEQFF. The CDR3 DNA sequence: TGTGCCAGCTCATTCTTATCTAGCGGGATTTACAATGAGCAGTTCTTC.

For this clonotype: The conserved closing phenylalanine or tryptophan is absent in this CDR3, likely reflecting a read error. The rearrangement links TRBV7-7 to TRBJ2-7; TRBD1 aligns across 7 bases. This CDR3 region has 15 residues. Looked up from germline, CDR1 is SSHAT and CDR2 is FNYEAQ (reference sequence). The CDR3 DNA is TGTGCTAGCAGCTTAGGATTGCGGCAGGGGGAAGAGCAGTACCTC. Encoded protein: CASSLGLRQGEEQYL.

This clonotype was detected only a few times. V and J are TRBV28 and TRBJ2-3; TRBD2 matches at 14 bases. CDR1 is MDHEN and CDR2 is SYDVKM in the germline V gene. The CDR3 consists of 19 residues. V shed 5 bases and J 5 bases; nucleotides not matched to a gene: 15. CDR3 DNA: TGTGCCAGCAGTACCGGACTAGCGGGAGGTCTGGGCGGCCGAGATACGCAGTATTTT. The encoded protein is CASSTGLAGGLGGRDTQYF.

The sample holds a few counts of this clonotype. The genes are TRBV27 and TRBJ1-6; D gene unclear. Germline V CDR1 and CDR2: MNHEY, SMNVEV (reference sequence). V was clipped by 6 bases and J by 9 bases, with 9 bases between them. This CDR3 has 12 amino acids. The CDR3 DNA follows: TGTGCCAGCAGATCTTTAGTTTCACCCCTCCACTTT. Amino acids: CASRSLVSPLHF.

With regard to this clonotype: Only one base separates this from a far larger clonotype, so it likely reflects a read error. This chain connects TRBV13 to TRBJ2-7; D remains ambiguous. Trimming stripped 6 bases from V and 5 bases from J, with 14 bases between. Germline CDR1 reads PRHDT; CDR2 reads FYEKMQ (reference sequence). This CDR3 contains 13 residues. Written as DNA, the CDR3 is TGTGCCAGCAGTCAAGGGATAACCCACGAGCAGTACTTC. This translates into CASSQGITHEQYF.